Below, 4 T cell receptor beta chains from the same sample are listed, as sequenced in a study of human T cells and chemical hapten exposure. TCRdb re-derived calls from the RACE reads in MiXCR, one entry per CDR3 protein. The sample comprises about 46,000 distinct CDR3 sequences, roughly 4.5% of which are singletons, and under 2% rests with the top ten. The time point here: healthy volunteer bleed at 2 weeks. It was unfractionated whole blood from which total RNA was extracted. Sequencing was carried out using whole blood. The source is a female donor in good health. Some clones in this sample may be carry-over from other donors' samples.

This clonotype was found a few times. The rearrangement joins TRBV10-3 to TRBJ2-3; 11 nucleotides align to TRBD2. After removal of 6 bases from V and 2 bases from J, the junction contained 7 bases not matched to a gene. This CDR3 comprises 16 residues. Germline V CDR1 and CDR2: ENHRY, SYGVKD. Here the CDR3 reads CAISRTSGGNTDTQYF. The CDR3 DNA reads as TGTGCCATCAGCCGAACTAGCGGGGGAAACACAGATACGCAGTATTTT.

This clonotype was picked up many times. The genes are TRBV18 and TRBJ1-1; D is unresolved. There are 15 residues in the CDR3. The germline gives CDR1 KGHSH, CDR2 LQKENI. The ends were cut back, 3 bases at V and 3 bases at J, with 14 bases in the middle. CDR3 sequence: CASSPRGLGYTEAFF. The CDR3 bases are TGTGCCAGCTCACCCAGAGGGCTGGGGTACACTGAAGCTTTCTTT.

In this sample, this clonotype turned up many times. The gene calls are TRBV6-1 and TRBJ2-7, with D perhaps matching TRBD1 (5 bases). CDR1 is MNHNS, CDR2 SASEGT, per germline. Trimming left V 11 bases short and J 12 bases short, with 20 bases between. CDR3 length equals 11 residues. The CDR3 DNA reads TGTGCCGGGGCCAAGGGTGGGCCCGTGTACTTC. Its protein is CAGAKGGPVYF.

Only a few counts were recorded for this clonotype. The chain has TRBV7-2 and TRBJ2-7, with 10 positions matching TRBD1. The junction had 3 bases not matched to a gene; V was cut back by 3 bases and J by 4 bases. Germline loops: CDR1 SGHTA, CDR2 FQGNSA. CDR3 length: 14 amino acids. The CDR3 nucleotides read TGTGCCAGCAGCTTCCCGGGACAGGGGTACGAGCAGTACTTC. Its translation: CASSFPGQGYEQYF.